The 24 T cell receptor beta chains presented below share a single source sample, sequenced in a study of T cell changes during pregnancy in multiple sclerosis (dated by TCRdb to about 2019). Library method: the immunoSEQ multiplex PCR assay. TCRdb re-hosts the immuneACCESS table, in-frame sequences only. Its copies lack some clones; in the studies checked, an unresolved V gene accounts for under half of them, and the cause for the rest is not known. For this sample there are tens of thousands of clones; approximately 90% appear just once. The ten largest clonotypes hold less than 0.6% of the sample. Sequences were derived from CD4+ T cells from peripheral blood mononuclear cells, sampled in the second trimester of pregnancy. These receptors originate from a female donor with multiple sclerosis, enrolled in a pregnancy study.

The chain employs TRBV29-1 and TRBJ2-7; weak D call: TRBD1 (7 bases). The length of the CDR3 is 13 residues. Germline-derived CDR1 and CDR2 are SQVTM and ANQGSEA. V was shortened by 5 bases and J by 3 bases, with 14 bases between the two germline ends. The CDR3 here is CSVRAGGYYEQYF. CDR3 in DNA: TGCAGCGTTCGGGCAGGGGGGTACTACGAGCAGTACTTC.

The chain employs TRBV18 and TRBJ2-3, with TRBD2 identical over 11 bases. V dropped 0 bases and J dropped 2; count of bases not matched to a gene: 1. Germline values: CDR1 KGHSH, CDR2 LQKENI. This CDR3 region has 16 residues. The CDR3: CASSPPSGGVTDTQYF. The CDR3 nucleotides are TGTGCCAGCTCACCACCTAGCGGGGGGGTCACAGATACGCAGTATTTT.

The chain is built from TRBV7-2 and TRBJ1-1, with 8 positions matching TRBD1. Trimming took 5 bases from V and 4 from J; bases not matched to a gene: 6. Per germline, CDR1 SGHTA and CDR2 FQGNSA. CDR3 length: 14 amino acids. The DNA for the CDR3 is TGTGCCAGCAGCCTCCGACAGGGGACCACTGAAGCTTTCTTT. Its translation is CASSLRQGTTEAFF.

This clone was seen only a few times. The rearrangement links TRBV9 to TRBJ2-5; 10 nucleotides align to TRBD2. There are 16 residues in the CDR3. V dropped 3 bases and J dropped 5; count of bases not matched to a gene: 10. Germline CDR1 SGDLS, CDR2 YYNGEE. The CDR3 sequence is CASSGSSGRFYETQYF. CDR3 DNA: TGTGCCAGCAGCGGGTCTAGCGGGAGATTTTATGAGACCCAGTACTTC.

The V call is TRBV5-1, the J call TRBJ2-6; a possible D gene is TRBD2 (5 bases). V gave up 4 bases and J gave up 0 bases, with 20 bases separating them. CDR1 is SGHRS and CDR2 is YFSETQ in the germline V gene. The CDR3 consists of 19 residues. The chain's CDR3 is CASSTGMGGLNSGANVLTF. The CDR3 nucleotides are TGCGCCAGCAGCACTGGGATGGGTGGACTGAACTCTGGGGCCAACGTCCTGACTTTC. Supplemented by reference TRBV5-1 and TRBJ2-6, the full variable domain reads KAGVTQTPRYLIKTRGQQVTLSCSPISGHRSVSWYQQTPGQGLQFLFEYFSETQRNKGNFPGRFSGRQFSNSRSEMNVSTLELGDSALYLCASSTGMGGLNSGANVLTFGAGSRLTVL.

This chain joins TRBV4-2 and TRBJ2-1; D perhaps matches TRBD2 (6 bases). V was clipped by 5 bases and J by 9 bases, with 14 bases between them. CDR1 is LGHNA, CDR2 YNFKEQ, per germline. The CDR3 loop spans 13 amino acids. This chain's CDR3 is CASSLPRAGEQFF. CDR3 nucleotide sequence: TGTGCCAGCAGCTTACCACGAGCGGGTGAGCAGTTCTTC.

The chain uses TRBV2 and TRBJ1-2; D gene ambiguous. Germline V gives CDR1 SNHLY, CDR2 FYNNEI. Trimming took 0 bases from V and 8 from J, leaving 10 bases between them. This CDR3 spans 13 amino acids. The CDR3, as DNA: TGTGCCAGCAGTGAAGCGCTAGAATTGGGCTACACCTTC. Amino acids: CASSEALELGYTF.

The J gene is TRBJ1-5, the V gene TRBV19; a weak D match, TRBD1 (5 bases). This CDR3 has 13 amino acids. V was cut by 6 bases and J by 7 bases, with 13 bases left in between. Germline loops: CDR1 LNHDA, CDR2 SQIVND (reference sequence). The CDR3 DNA sequence: TGTGCCAGTAGACCCACAGGAGGGCAGCCCCAGCATTTT. Translated: CASRPTGGQPQHF.

The J gene is TRBJ2-2, the V gene TRBV7-3, with 8 bases that match TRBD2. CDR1 and CDR2 from the germline V gene are SGHTA and FQGTGA. With 5 bases clipped from V and 4 bases from J, the junction kept 9 bases outside the gene matches. The CDR3 covers 16 residues. CDR3 sequence (DNA): TGTGCCAGCAGCCTTCGGGCGGGGGGCCCCACCGGGGAGCTGTTTTTT. The encoded protein is CASSLRAGGPTGELFF.

The chain carries TRBV9 and TRBJ2-3, with 10 bases that match TRBD1. The CDR3 contains 16 residues. V lost 4 bases and J lost 4; bases outside the gene matches: 9. In germline, CDR1 is SGDLS, CDR2 YYNGEE. The CDR3 bases are TGTGCCAGCAGCCCCCGGGACAGGGGAGGTGCAGATACGCAGTATTTT. Translated: CASSPRDRGGADTQYF.

The chain joins TRBV27 to TRBJ2-7; TRBD1 matches at 9 bases. The V segment lost 5 bases and the J segment 3 bases; nucleotides outside the gene matches: 11. CDR1 and CDR2 (germline): MNHEY, SMNVEV (reference sequence). This CDR3 contains 16 residues. CDR3 sequence: CASSPTFGQGFYEQYF. CDR3 coding DNA: TGTGCCAGCAGTCCAACGTTCGGACAGGGGTTCTACGAGCAGTACTTC.

J is TRBJ1-4 and V is TRBV29-1; perhaps TRBD1 as D (5 bases). The CDR3 is made up of 12 amino acids. V was pared by 1 base and J by 8 bases, with 8 bases between. Germline lookup yields CDR1 SQVTM and CDR2 ANQGSEA. CDR3 sequence: CSVEVGLEKLFF. In DNA form, the CDR3 reads TGCAGCGTTGAAGTGGGGCTGGAAAAACTGTTTTTT.

The genes are TRBV30 and TRBJ1-2, with D unresolved. Trimming took off 2 bases at V and 8 bases at J, with 12 bases between the two ends. The V gene's germline CDR1 is GTSNPN and CDR2 SVGIG (reference sequence). The CDR3 has 12 amino acids. The CDR3 sequence is CAWSIRGGGYTF. The CDR3 DNA sequence: TGTGCCTGGAGTATTCGGGGAGGAGGCTACACCTTC.

This sequence joins TRBV9 and TRBJ2-1, with 10 bases fitting TRBD2. Germline CDR1 and CDR2: SGDLS and YYNGEE. V gave up 0 bases and J gave up 5 bases; unmatched junction bases: 8. The CDR3 is 17 residues long. The CDR3 coding sequence is TGTGCCAGCAGCGTAGTACCAAGCGGGAGGGCCGACAATGAGCAGTTCTTC. Its protein product is CASSVVPSGRADNEQFF.

The chain links TRBV13 to TRBJ2-2; no firm D call. CDR3 size: 12 residues. The germline V gene encodes CDR1 PRHDT and CDR2 FYEKMQ (reference sequence). V lost 4 bases to trimming and J lost 8 bases, with 8 bases between them. CDR3 loop: CASSSSPGELFF. The CDR3 DNA reads TGTGCCAGCAGCTCTAGTCCGGGGGAGCTGTTTTTT. Complete variable domain (other parts from reference TRBV13 and TRBJ2-2): AAGVIQSPRHLIKEKRETATLKCYPIPRHDTVYWYQQGPGQDPQFLISFYEKMQSDKGSIPDRFSAQQFSDYHSELNMSSLELGDSALYFCASSSSPGELFFGEGSRLTVL.

This chain joins TRBV28 and TRBJ2-5; tentatively, D is TRBD2 (5 bases). The germline CDR1 and CDR2 sequences are MDHEN and SYDVKM. Deletions cut 8 bases from V and 5 bases from J, with 6 bases between. The CDR3 loop spans 10 amino acids. This chain's CDR3 is CASGGETQYF. For the CDR3, the DNA is TGTGCCAGCGGCGGGGAGACCCAGTACTTC.

The chain is built from TRBV5-4 and TRBJ1-2, with D possibly matching TRBD1 (5 bases). Germline V CDR1 and CDR2: SGHNT, YYREEE (reference sequence). With 0 bases removed from V and 7 bases from J, the gap between germline ends came to 13 bases. This CDR3 is built from 14 residues. The CDR3 sequence: CASSLDARDFGYTF. The CDR3 DNA reads TGTGCCAGCAGCTTGGATGCCAGGGACTTTGGCTACACCTTC.

This chain joins TRBV15 and TRBJ1-2; no clear D. From germline, CDR1 is LNHNV and CDR2 YYDKDF (reference sequence). CDR3 length equals 16 residues. Trimming removed 1 base from V and 4 bases from J, with 16 bases in between. The DNA of the CDR3 is TGTGCCACCAGCAGAGCCGGAAGAGGAGGGCCCTATGGCTACACCTTC. Protein product: CATSRAGRGGPYGYTF.

V gene TRBV28 combines with J gene TRBJ1-2; D gene uncertain. V was trimmed by 6 bases and J by 0 bases, leaving 8 bases between them. This CDR3 is built from 13 residues. The germline V gene encodes CDR1 MDHEN and CDR2 SYDVKM. Here the CDR3 reads CASRRNSNYGYTF. The CDR3 DNA reads as TGTGCCAGCAGGAGAAATTCTAACTATGGCTACACCTTC.

This chain connects TRBV2 to TRBJ2-5; unclear D gene. The V and J ends lost 3 bases and 5 bases respectively, with 16 bases between them. Germline assignment: CDR1 SNHLY and CDR2 FYNNEI. The CDR3 totals 15 residues. CDR3 sequence (DNA): TGTGCCAGCAGTGACGGGTCAAAACTACCCGAGACCCAGTACTTC. This codes for CASSDGSKLPETQYF.

The V and J genes are TRBV5-8 and TRBJ2-1; 9 bases agree with TRBD2. The length of the CDR3 is 15 residues. The ends lost 1 base at V and 10 bases at J; junction bases unmatched: 9. Per the germline V gene, CDR1 is SGHTS and CDR2 is YDEGEE. The CDR3 region is CASSLLLRGLAEQFF. The CDR3 DNA reads TGTGCCAGCAGCTTGCTTCTCCGTGGACTAGCGGAGCAGTTCTTC.

The J gene is TRBJ1-6, the V gene TRBV6-5, with 10 positions matching TRBD1. Germline V gene sequence: CDR1 MNHEY, CDR2 SVGAGI. The CDR3 is 14 amino acids. Trimming removed 2 bases from V and 8 bases from J; junction bases left unmatched: 0. CDR3 nucleotides: TGTGCCAGCAGTTACGGACAGGGGGATTCACCCCTCCACTTT. This encodes CASSYGQGDSPLHF.

This clone turned up a few times. The chain has TRBV28 and TRBJ1-4, with 8 bases identical to TRBD1. J was trimmed by 7 bases and V by 5 bases; bases with no gene match: 6. Germline CDR1 MDHEN, CDR2 SYDVKM. This CDR3 region has 14 residues. As DNA, the CDR3 is TGTGCCAGCAGTGTCCCCGGGACAGGTGAAAAACTGTTTTTT. It translates to CASSVPGTGEKLFF.

V and J are TRBV7-2 and TRBJ2-1; 9 positions match TRBD2. V shed 7 bases, J shed 8 bases, and the junction held 6 bases outside the gene matches. Germline values: CDR1 SGHTA, CDR2 FQGNSA. The CDR3 runs 13 residues. CDR3 in amino acids: CASKGGGAHEQFF. The CDR3 DNA reads as TGTGCCAGCAAAGGCGGGGGGGCCCATGAGCAGTTCTTC.